This T cell receptor (beta chain) was identified during a study of PD-1 blockade in classical Hodgkin lymphoma. Overall study results and limits: A significant rise in TCR diversity by C4D1 was seen for CD4+ but not CD8+ cells. Those starting nivolumab under 1 year post-ASCT were excluded.

The protocol was immunoSEQ multiplex PCR, while the TCRdb copy is restricted to in-frame clones and leaves out a portion. The data hold 13,000 to 15,000 clones, with around 80% observed a single time. Germline-derived CDR1 and CDR2 are MNHEY and SMNVEV (reference sequence). Trimming took off 5 bases at V and 5 bases at J, with 21 bases between the two ends. The CDR3 is 17 amino acids. Every patient relapsed after autologous stem cell transplantation, and brentuximab vedotin exposure varied. A remark on this clone: What it recognizes is unknown.

V and J are TRBV27 and TRBJ2-2; D possibly corresponds to TRBD1 (8 bases). The source material was peripheral blood mononuclear cells (PBMCs), sampled before the second cycle of nivolumab. The clonotype comes from a human donor with classical Hodgkin lymphoma. CDR3 DNA: TGTGCCAGCAGTCCCGCCACAGGGGGAGGGAAGACCGGGGAGCTGTTTTTT. Translation: CASSPATGGGKTGELFF.